The sequence of this T cell receptor beta chain was determined in a study of T cells in Graves' hyperthyroidism and ophthalmopathy. There are many counts of this clonotype. V gave up 4 bases and J gave up 5 bases; unmatched junction bases: 11. The CDR3 is made up of 17 amino acids. Researchers took RNA transcripts and amplified the TCR beta CDR3 regions from them. HTBI primers were used for first-round RT-PCR of the TCR CDR3. Using its own MiXCR run on the multiplex PCR reads, TCRdb lists one record per CDR3 protein. The data show roughly 500,000 distinct CDR3 sequences, about 16% seen once. The chain combines TRBV12-3 or TRBV12-4 with TRBJ2-2; 9 bases are shared with TRBD1. Sample: blood. The receptor's source is a woman in her thirties with Graves' ophthalmopathy. The CDR3: CASSSPTGGERTGELFF. CDR3 sequence (DNA): TGTGCCAGCAGTTCCCCTACAGGGGGCGAGAGGACCGGGGAGCTGTTTTTT.